Listed below are T cell receptor beta chains from one sample, sequenced in a study of identical twins. Via MiXCR, TCRdb re-called the 5' RACE reads, giving one row per CDR3 protein. The repertoire holds hundreds of thousands of distinct CDR3 sequences, with approximately 21% as singletons. The same data also contributed to another study, on T cells expressing NK-cell markers.

Source material: PBMCs. Receptors were obtained from a woman between 18 and 29 years old in good health. Both conserved end residues are part of each CDR3. Fields, in order: J gene, V gene, D gene, clone size, CDR3 protein, CDR3 DNA. The D gene is left open where the match is weak. Not every row has a clone size; where given, it reads once, few, many or a size class.

>TRBJ2-3|TRBV20-1|TRBD2|many
CSASPRLAVSTDTQYF
TGCAGTGCTAGTCCCAGACTAGCGGTTAGCACAGATACGCAGTATTTT
>TRBJ2-3|TRBV5-6|TRBD2|-
CASSRVGSSFGLGADTQYF
TGTGCCAGCAGCCGAGTGGGGTCTTCCTTCGGACTAGGGGCAGATACGCAGTATTTT
>TRBJ1-6|TRBV20-1|TRBD1|-
CSARRTGHNSPLHF
TGCAGTGCTAGAAGGACAGGGCATAATTCACCCCTCCACTTT
>TRBJ2-1|TRBV6-5|TRBD2|few
CASSHGTSGRAPFGEQFF
TGTGCCAGCAGTCACGGGACTAGCGGGAGGGCTCCATTTGGTGAGCAGTTCTTC
>TRBJ2-4|TRBV4-1|TRBD2|-
CASSRGGAGGNIQYF
TGCGCCAGCAGCCGGGGAGGGGCGGGTGGAAACATTCAGTACTTC
>TRBJ1-3|TRBV12-3/TRBV12-4|-|few
CASRSDTIYF
TGTGCCAGTAGGTCCGACACCATATATTTT
>TRBJ2-1|TRBV15|-|-
CATSRGGSSYNEQFF
TGTGCCACCAGCAGAGGAGGGAGCTCCTACAATGAGCAGTTCTTC
>TRBJ2-3|TRBV20-1|-|few
CSARPAKVLDTQYF
TGCAGTGCTAGGCCGGCCAAGGTGTTAGATACGCAGTATTTT
>TRBJ2-1|TRBV20-1|TRBD1|-
CSGKTGAYNEQFF
TGCAGCGGAAAAACAGGGGCCTACAATGAGCAGTTCTTC
>TRBJ1-4|TRBV11-2|TRBD1|-
CASSLRGGTNEKLFF
TGTGCCAGCAGCTTACGAGGGGGCACTAATGAAAAACTGTTTTTT
>TRBJ2-7|TRBV6-1|-|few
CASASASSYEQYF
TGTGCCAGTGCGAGTGCAAGCTCCTACGAGCAGTACTTC
>TRBJ2-7|TRBV5-6|-|-
CASSFRPVVGYEQYF
TGTGCCAGCAGCTTTCGGCCCGTTGTAGGCTACGAGCAGTACTTC
>TRBJ2-7|TRBV7-2|-|-
CASSRQLSYEQYF
TGTGCCAGCAGCCGCCAACTGAGTTACGAGCAGTACTTC
>TRBJ2-1|TRBV12-3/TRBV12-4|-|many
CASSLRRDEQFF
TGTGCCAGCAGTTTGAGGAGGGATGAGCAGTTCTTC
>TRBJ2-7|TRBV18|TRBD1|few
CASSLSRGRDEQYF
TGTGCCAGCTCACTATCCAGGGGGCGCGACGAGCAGTACTTC
>TRBJ1-1|TRBV29-1|-|many
CSALGQSGAGTEAFF
TGCAGCGCCCTAGGACAGTCCGGGGCCGGCACTGAAGCTTTCTTT
>TRBJ1-1|TRBV20-1|-|many
CSARKGDTEAFF
TGCAGTGCTAGGAAAGGGGACACTGAAGCTTTCTTT
>TRBJ2-7|TRBV7-2|TRBD2|-
CASSSGTSAIEQYF
TGTGCCAGCAGCTCGGGGACTAGCGCGATAGAGCAGTACTTC
>TRBJ2-1|TRBV7-9|-|few
CASSFTGEQFF
TGTGCCAGCAGCTTCACAGGGGAGCAGTTCTTC